Below, one T cell receptor beta chain is given with its context. Libraries were prepared by immunoSEQ multiplex PCR; TCRdb keeps only in-frame clonotypes and omits some of them. The data hold 30,000 to 40,000 clones, with around 85% observed a single time. These data originate in a study of STAT5B mutations in CD4+ large granular lymphocyte leukemia. Sequencing was performed on CD4+ T cells from blood buffy coats. The source is a human donor in good health.

The CDR3 here is CASSFGGNALGEQYF. DNA for the CDR3: TGTGCCAGCAGTTTCGGGGGGAACGCTCTCGGCGAGCAGTACTTC. The chain combines TRBV28 with TRBJ2-7; 7 bases map to TRBD2. CDR1 is MDHEN and CDR2 is SYDVKM in the germline V gene. This CDR3 has 15 amino acids. Germline trimming cut 3 bases from V and 6 bases from J; bases unmatched to any gene: 11.